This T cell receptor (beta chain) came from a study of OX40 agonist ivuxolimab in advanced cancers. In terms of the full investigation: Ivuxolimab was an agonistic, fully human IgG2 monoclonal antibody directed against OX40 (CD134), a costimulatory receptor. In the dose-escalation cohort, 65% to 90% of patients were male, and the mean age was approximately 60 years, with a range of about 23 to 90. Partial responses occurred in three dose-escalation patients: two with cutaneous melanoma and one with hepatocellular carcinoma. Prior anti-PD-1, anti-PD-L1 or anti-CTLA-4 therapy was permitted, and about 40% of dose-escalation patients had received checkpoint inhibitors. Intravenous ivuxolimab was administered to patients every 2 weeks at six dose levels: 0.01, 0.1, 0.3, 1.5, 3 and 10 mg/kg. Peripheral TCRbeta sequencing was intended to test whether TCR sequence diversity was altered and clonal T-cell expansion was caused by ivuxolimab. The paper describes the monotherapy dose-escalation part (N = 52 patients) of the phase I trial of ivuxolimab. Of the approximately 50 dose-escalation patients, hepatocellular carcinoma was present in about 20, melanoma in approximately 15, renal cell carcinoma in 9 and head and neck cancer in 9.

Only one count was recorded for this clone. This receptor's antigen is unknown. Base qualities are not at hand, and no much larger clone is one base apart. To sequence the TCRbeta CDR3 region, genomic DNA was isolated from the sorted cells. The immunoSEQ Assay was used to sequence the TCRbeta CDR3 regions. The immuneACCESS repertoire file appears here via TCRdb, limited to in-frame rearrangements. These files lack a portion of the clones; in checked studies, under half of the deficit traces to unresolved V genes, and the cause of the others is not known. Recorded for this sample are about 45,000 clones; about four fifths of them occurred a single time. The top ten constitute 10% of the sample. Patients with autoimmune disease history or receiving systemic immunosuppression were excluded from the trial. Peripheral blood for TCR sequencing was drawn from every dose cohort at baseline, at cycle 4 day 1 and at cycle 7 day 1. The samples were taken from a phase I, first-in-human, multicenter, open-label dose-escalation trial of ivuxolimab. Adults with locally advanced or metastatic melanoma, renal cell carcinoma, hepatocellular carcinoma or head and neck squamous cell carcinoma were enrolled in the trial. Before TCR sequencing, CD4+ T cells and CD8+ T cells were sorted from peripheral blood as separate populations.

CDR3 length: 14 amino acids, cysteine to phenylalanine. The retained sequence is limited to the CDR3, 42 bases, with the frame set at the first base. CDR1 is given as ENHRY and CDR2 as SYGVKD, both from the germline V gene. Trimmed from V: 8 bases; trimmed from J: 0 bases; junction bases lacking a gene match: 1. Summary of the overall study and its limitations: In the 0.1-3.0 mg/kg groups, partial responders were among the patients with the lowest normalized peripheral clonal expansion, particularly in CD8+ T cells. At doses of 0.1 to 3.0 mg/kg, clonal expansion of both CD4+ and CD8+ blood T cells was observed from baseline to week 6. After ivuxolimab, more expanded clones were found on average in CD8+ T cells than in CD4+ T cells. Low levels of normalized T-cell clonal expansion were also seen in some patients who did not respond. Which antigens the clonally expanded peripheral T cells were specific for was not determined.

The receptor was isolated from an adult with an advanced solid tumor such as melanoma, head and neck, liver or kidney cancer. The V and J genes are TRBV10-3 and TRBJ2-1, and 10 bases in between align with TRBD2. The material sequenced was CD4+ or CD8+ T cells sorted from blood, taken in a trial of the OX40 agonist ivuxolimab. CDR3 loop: CAIEREGSYNEQFF. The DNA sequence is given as TGTGCCATCGAGCGGGAGGGCTCCTACAATGAGCAGTTCTTC.